Shown below are 27 T cell receptor beta chains from a single sample sequenced in a study of T cell responses to AZD1222 COVID-19 vaccine. The repertoire was sequenced with immunoSEQ multiplex PCR; TCRdb's copy has only in-frame clones and lacks some. The data contain about 35,000 clones, 85% to 90% of them singletons. The sequenced sample was peripheral blood, obtained 28 days after the second AZD1222 dose. The origin of the receptors is an adult who received the AZD1222 COVID-19 vaccine.

This clone was seen more than once but under ten times. V and J are TRBV2 and TRBJ2-1; tentative D call: TRBD2 (6 bases). Germline CDR1 SNHLY, CDR2 FYNNEI. Trimming stripped 7 bases from V and 2 bases from J, with 12 bases between. The length of the CDR3 is 14 residues. The CDR3 is CASMDGGTYNEQFF. The CDR3 coding sequence is TGTGCCAGCATGGACGGGGGTACCTACAATGAGCAGTTCTTC. The whole variable domain, remainder taken from reference TRBV2 and TRBJ2-1, is EPEVTQTPSHQVTQMGQEVILRCVPISNHLYFYWYRQILGQKVEFLVSFYNNEISEKSEIFDDQFSVERPDGSNFTLKIRSTKLEDSAMYFCASMDGGTYNEQFFGPGTRLTVL.

This clone was picked up one time. This chain links TRBV5-6 with TRBJ2-7, with 9 positions matching TRBD1. This CDR3 spans 15 amino acids. The V gene's germline CDR1 is SGHDT and CDR2 YYEEEE. With 4 bases clipped from V and 3 bases from J, the junction kept 8 bases outside the gene matches. The CDR3: CASSLLGTGFYEQYF. The CDR3 DNA reads as TGTGCCAGCAGCCTCTTGGGGACAGGGTTCTACGAGCAGTACTTC.

As DNA, the CDR3 is TGTGCCAGCAGCCAGACAGGGGACCGTGGCTACACCTTC. As protein: CASSQTGDRGYTF. V usage is TRBV7-9 and J usage is TRBJ1-2; 8 positions agree with TRBD1. CDR1 is SEHNR and CDR2 is FQNEAQ in the germline V gene (reference sequence). Losses at the gene ends were 5 bases for V and 7 bases for J; bases not matched to a gene: 6. The CDR3 runs to 13 residues.

The genes are TRBV2 and TRBJ1-4; D is perhaps TRBD1 (5 bases). Trimming shortened V by 3 bases and J by 5 bases, and 16 bases separated the two germline ends. Germline CDR1 reads SNHLY; CDR2 reads FYNNEI. CDR3 size: 16 residues. The CDR3 nucleotides read TGTGCCAGCAGTGACTTGGGAGCGGGGCCAAATGAAAAACTGTTTTTT. Translation: CASSDLGAGPNEKLFF.

The rearrangement uses TRBV15 and TRBJ2-1; 10 positions agree with TRBD2. The CDR3 spans 18 residues. With 0 bases clipped from V and 6 bases from J, the junction kept 11 bases outside the gene matches. Germline V gene data show CDR1 as LNHNV and CDR2 as YYDKDF (reference sequence). The CDR3 sequence: CATSRDRLAGVLGNEQFF. The CDR3 coding sequence is TGTGCCACCAGCAGAGATCGGCTAGCGGGAGTCCTTGGCAATGAGCAGTTCTTC. Using reference TRBV15 and TRBJ2-1 for the parts outside the CDR3, the full variable domain is DAMVIQNPRYQVTQFGKPVTLSCSQTLNHNVMYWYQQKSSQAPKLLFHYYDKDFNNEADTPDNFQSRRPNTSFCFLDIRSPGLGDTAMYLCATSRDRLAGVLGNEQFFGPGTRLTVL.

The chain links TRBV25-1 to TRBJ2-2; 8 bases are shared with TRBD1. CDR3 length: 14 amino acids. V lost 6 bases and J lost 7; bases outside the gene matches: 7. Germline CDR1 is MGHDK and CDR2 is SYGVNS. The CDR3 coding sequence is TGTGCCAGCAGAAACAGGGGGTATGTCGGGGAGCTGTTTTTT. Its translation: CASRNRGYVGELFF.

This chain joins TRBV5-1 and TRBJ1-4; D remains ambiguous. Germline V CDR1 and CDR2: SGHRS, YFSETQ. The CDR3 is made up of 14 amino acids. V was clipped by 4 bases and J by 0 bases, with 7 bases between them. This CDR3 reads CASSPETTNEKLFF. CDR3 sequence (DNA): TGCGCCAGCAGCCCCGAAACAACTAATGAAAAACTGTTTTTT.

The rearrangement uses TRBV10-3 and TRBJ1-6; no clear D gene. CDR3 length equals 13 residues. Germline lookup yields CDR1 ENHRY and CDR2 SYGVKD. With 3 bases removed from V and 10 bases from J, the gap between germline ends came to 10 bases. CDR3 sequence reads: CAISDPRGSPLHF. DNA of the CDR3: TGTGCCATCAGTGACCCACGAGGGTCACCCCTCCACTTT.

As to this clone: This specimen includes other DNA sequences encoding the same CDR3. This chain uses TRBV7-9 with TRBJ1-1; D gene ambiguous. V lost 1 base and J lost 1, with 4 bases in between. Germline CDR1 and CDR2: SEHNR and FQNEAQ (reference sequence). The CDR3 is 13 amino acids. Written as DNA, the CDR3 is TGTGCCAGCAGCTTAGAAGGGAACACTGAAGCTTTCTTT. It specifies CASSLEGNTEAFF.

The chain joins TRBV3-1 (or the pseudogene TRBV3-2) to TRBJ1-3; 7 bases are shared with TRBD1. V gave up 0 bases and J gave up 3 bases; unmatched junction bases: 2. The CDR3 loop spans 15 amino acids. Germline assignment: CDR1 LGHDT and CDR2 YNNKEL (reference sequence). In nucleotides, the CDR3 is TGTGCCAGCAGCCAAGATCGGGACAGTGGAAACACCATATATTTT. It encodes CASSQDRDSGNTIYF.

V usage is TRBV6-6 and J usage is TRBJ1-2, with D maybe TRBD1 (6 bases). The germline V gene has CDR1 MNHNY and CDR2 SVGAGI (reference sequence). The CDR3 has 12 residues. V was clipped by 6 bases and J by 8 bases, with 13 bases between them. CDR3 in amino acids: CASRPGESGYTF. CDR3 coding DNA: TGTGCCAGCAGGCCAGGGGAGAGCGGCTACACCTTC.

The J gene is TRBJ1-1, the V gene TRBV7-2; D possibly corresponds to TRBD1 (6 bases). The germline CDR1 and CDR2 sequences are SGHTA and FQGNSA. V lost 0 bases and J 1 base, leaving 9 bases between the germline ends. The length of the CDR3 is 15 residues. The CDR3 is CASSLAGGKNTEAFF. CDR3 nucleotides: TGTGCCAGCAGCTTAGCGGGGGGCAAGAACACTGAAGCTTTCTTT. Based on the CDR3 plus reference TRBV7-2 and TRBJ1-1, the full variable domain is GAGVSQSPSNKVTEKGKDVELRCDPISGHTALYWYRQSLGQGLEFLIYFQGNSAPDKSGLPSDRFSAERTGGSVSTLTIQRTQQEDSAVYLCASSLAGGKNTEAFFGQGTRLTVV.

The gene calls are TRBV24-1 and TRBJ2-5, with 9 bases identical to TRBD1. Germline V lookup: CDR1 KGHDR, CDR2 SFDVKD. The V gene end was trimmed by 3 bases and the J gene end by 5 bases; junction bases not matched to a gene: 3. There are 14 residues in the CDR3. CDR3 protein: CATSDRTGDETQYF. The CDR3 bases are TGTGCCACCAGTGATCGGACAGGGGACGAGACCCAGTACTTC.

The rearrangement joins TRBV7-2 to TRBJ1-6; TRBD1 matches at 9 bases. Germline CDR1 and CDR2: SGHTA and FQGNSA. The junction had 12 bases not matched to a gene; V was cut back by 5 bases and J by 13 bases. This CDR3 comprises 15 residues. Here the CDR3 DNA reads TGTGCCAGCAGCCCCGGGGGGACAGGGTTGGTCCCCCTCCACTTT. Its protein product is CASSPGGTGLVPLHF.

The chain uses TRBV5-5 and TRBJ1-4, with D possibly matching TRBD1 (5 bases). The CDR3 has 16 residues. Germline CDR1 and CDR2: SGHKS and YYEKEE (reference sequence). V lost 0 bases, J lost 2 bases, and 11 bases lay in between. CDR3 nucleotide sequence: TGTGCCAGCAGCTTGGCCTCGGGGGTTACTAATGAAAAACTGTTTTTT. The encoded protein is CASSLASGVTNEKLFF.

V is TRBV2 and J is TRBJ1-6; D not resolved. Deletions cut 5 bases from V and 7 bases from J, with 12 bases between. Germline-derived CDR1 and CDR2 are SNHLY and FYNNEI. CDR3 length equals 14 residues. The DNA for the CDR3 is TGTGCCAGCAGTTTCTCGTCCCTAAATTCACCCCTCCACTTT. Translated: CASSFSSLNSPLHF.

This clone was observed a single time. V usage is TRBV9 and J usage is TRBJ1-2; 7 nucleotides agree with TRBD1. CDR3 length equals 15 residues. The ends lost 0 bases at V and 2 bases at J; junction bases unmatched: 4. Looked up from germline, CDR1 is SGDLS and CDR2 is YYNGEE. CDR3 sequence: CASSVEAGGNYGYTF. CDR3 nucleotide sequence: TGTGCCAGCAGCGTAGAAGCAGGGGGAAACTATGGCTACACCTTC.

V gene TRBV2 combines with J gene TRBJ1-3, with a weak D call TRBD1 (5 bases). V was shortened by 4 bases and J by 11 bases, with 15 bases between the two germline ends. CDR3 length equals 13 residues. Per the germline V gene, CDR1 is SNHLY and CDR2 is FYNNEI. The CDR3 sequence is CASSVSRETAIYF. DNA for the CDR3: TGTGCCAGCAGTGTATCCAGGGAGACGGCCATATATTTT.

The V and J genes are TRBV27 and TRBJ2-7; TRBD2 aligns across 13 bases. This CDR3 is built from 15 residues. Germline CDR1 and CDR2: MNHEY and SMNVEV (reference sequence). V trimming: 4 bases; J trimming: 8 bases; junction bases outside the gene matches: 8. The CDR3 loop is CASSSPGLAGKKQYF. The CDR3 nucleotides are TGTGCCAGCAGTTCCCCGGGACTAGCGGGGAAGAAGCAGTACTTC.

The chain has TRBV6-2 or TRBV6-3 and TRBJ1-5, with a tentative D call TRBD1 (6 bases). Looked up from germline, CDR1 is MNHEY and CDR2 is SVGEGT. The CDR3 covers 14 residues. Trimming left V 4 bases short and J 6 bases short, with 13 bases between. The CDR3 DNA follows: TGTGCCAGCAGTTCACAGGGTGGGGGTCAGCCCCAGCATTTT. Protein: CASSSQGGGQPQHF.

This chain links TRBV27 with TRBJ1-4; no firm D call. CDR3 length: 13 amino acids. V lost 6 bases to trimming and J lost 4 bases, with 9 bases between them. CDR1 is MNHEY, CDR2 SMNVEV, per germline (reference sequence). CDR3 sequence: CASRVSGNEKLFF. In nucleotides, the CDR3 is TGTGCCAGCAGAGTGTCGGGTAATGAAAAACTGTTTTTT.

The gene calls are TRBV20-1 and TRBJ1-2; D is perhaps TRBD1 (5 bases). Trimming took 5 bases from V and 6 from J, leaving 10 bases between them. Germline lookup yields CDR1 DFQATT and CDR2 SNEGSKA (reference sequence). This CDR3 is 11 amino acids long. CDR3 protein: CSAQGLNGYTF. CDR3 in DNA: TGCAGTGCTCAGGGTCTTAATGGCTACACCTTC.

The chain is built from TRBV28 and TRBJ1-4; TRBD1 might be the D (5 bases). The CDR3 consists of 19 residues. V lost 7 bases, J lost 3 bases, and 27 bases lay in between. Germline-derived CDR1 and CDR2 are MDHEN and SYDVKM. The CDR3 DNA follows: TGTGCCAGCAATCCGAATCGGGCAGGGCCCTCATCGGCTAATGAAAAACTGTTTTTT. Amino acids: CASNPNRAGPSSANEKLFF.

This clone was observed a handful of times. V and J are TRBV2 and TRBJ1-4; tentative D call: TRBD1 (5 bases). This CDR3 is built from 14 residues. Germline loops: CDR1 SNHLY, CDR2 FYNNEI. Trimming stripped 8 bases from V and 3 bases from J, with 13 bases between. CDR3 DNA: TGTGCCAGCGGGGGGGGTTCAGCTAATGAAAAACTGTTTTTT. Amino acid sequence: CASGGGSANEKLFF. Full variable domain (outside the CDR3, taken from reference TRBV2 and TRBJ1-4): EPEVTQTPSHQVTQMGQEVILRCVPISNHLYFYWYRQILGQKVEFLVSFYNNEISEKSEIFDDQFSVERPDGSNFTLKIRSTKLEDSAMYFCASGGGSANEKLFFGSGTQLSVL.

This clone was counted only a few times. The sample contains more than one DNA sequence encoding this CDR3. The chain joins TRBV3-1 (or the pseudogene TRBV3-2) to TRBJ1-5; tentative D call: TRBD1 (5 bases). Looked up from germline, CDR1 is LGHDT and CDR2 is YNNKEL (reference sequence). This CDR3 is 14 amino acids long. V was pared by 5 bases and J by 1 base, with 9 bases between. CDR3 nucleotides: TGTGCCAGCAGCACCGGGGACAGCAATCAGCCCCAGCATTTT. Translating gives CASSTGDSNQPQHF.

The table lists this clone with a count of one. The genes are TRBV2 and TRBJ1-2; no reliable D call. Between the trimmed V and J ends, which lost 2 bases and 8 bases, there was a span of 9 bases. This CDR3 region has 12 residues. Germline CDR1 SNHLY, CDR2 FYNNEI. CDR3 region: CASSELPEGYTF. The CDR3 bases are TGTGCCAGCAGTGAACTGCCCGAGGGCTACACCTTC.

The CDR3 region has the DNA TGTGCCAGCACGGGGAGCTCCTATAATTCACCCCTCCACTTT. The encoded protein is CASTGSSYNSPLHF. The rearrangement links TRBV6-5 to TRBJ1-6; D gene uncertain. V was cut by 7 bases and J by 0 bases, with 7 bases left in between. The CDR3 is 14 residues long. CDR1 is MNHEY, CDR2 SVGAGI, per germline.